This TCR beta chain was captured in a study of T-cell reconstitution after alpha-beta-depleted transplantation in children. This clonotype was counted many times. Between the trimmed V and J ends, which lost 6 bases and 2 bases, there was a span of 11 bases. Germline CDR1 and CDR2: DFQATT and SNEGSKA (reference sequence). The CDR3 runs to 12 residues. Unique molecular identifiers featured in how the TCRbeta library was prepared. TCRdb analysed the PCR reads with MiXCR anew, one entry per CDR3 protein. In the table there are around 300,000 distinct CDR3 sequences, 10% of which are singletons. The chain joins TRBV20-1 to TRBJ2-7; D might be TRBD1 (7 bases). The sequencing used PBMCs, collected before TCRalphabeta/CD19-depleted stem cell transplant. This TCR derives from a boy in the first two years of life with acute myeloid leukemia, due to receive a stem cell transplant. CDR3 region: CSAAGGPYEQYF. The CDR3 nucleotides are TGCAGTGCCGCAGGGGGGCCCTACGAGCAGTACTTC.